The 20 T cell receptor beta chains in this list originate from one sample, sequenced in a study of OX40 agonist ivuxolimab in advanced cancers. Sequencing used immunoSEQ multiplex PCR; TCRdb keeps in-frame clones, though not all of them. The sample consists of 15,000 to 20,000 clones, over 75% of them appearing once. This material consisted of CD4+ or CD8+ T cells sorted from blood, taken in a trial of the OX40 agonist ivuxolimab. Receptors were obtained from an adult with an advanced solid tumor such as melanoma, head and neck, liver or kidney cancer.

As DNA, the CDR3 is TGTGCCAGCAGTTACGGGTGGGGGTCCGAGCAGTACTTC. Protein sequence: CASSYGWGSEQYF. The V call is TRBV6-5, the J call TRBJ2-7, with D perhaps matching TRBD1 or TRBD2 (5 bases each). V lost 2 bases, J lost 6 bases, and 11 bases lay in between. The CDR3 is 13 amino acids. CDR1 MNHEY and CDR2 SVGAGI come from the germline V gene.

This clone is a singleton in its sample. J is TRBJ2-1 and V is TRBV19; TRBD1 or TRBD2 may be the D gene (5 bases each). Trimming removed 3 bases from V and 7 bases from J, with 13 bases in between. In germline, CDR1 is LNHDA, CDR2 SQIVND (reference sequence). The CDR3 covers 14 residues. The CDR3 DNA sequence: TGTGCCAGTAGTATCGGGGCGGAGCATAATGAGCAGTTCTTC. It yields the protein CASSIGAEHNEQFF. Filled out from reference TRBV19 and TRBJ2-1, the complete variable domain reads DGGITQSPKYLFRKEGQNVTLSCEQNLNHDAMYWYRQDPGQGLRLIYYSQIVNDFQKGDIAEGYSVSREKKESFPLTVTSAQKNPTAFYLCASSIGAEHNEQFFGPGTRLTVL.

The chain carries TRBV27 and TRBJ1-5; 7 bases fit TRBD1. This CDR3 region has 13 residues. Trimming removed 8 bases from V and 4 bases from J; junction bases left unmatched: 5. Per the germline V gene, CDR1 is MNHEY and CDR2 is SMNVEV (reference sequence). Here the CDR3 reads CASGQALNQPQHF. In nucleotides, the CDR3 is TGTGCCAGCGGACAGGCACTGAATCAGCCCCAGCATTTT.

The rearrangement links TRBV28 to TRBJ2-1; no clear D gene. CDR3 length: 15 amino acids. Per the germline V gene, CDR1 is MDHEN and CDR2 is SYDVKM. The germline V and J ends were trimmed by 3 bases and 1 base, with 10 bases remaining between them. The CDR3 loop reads CASSFWRRSYNEQFF. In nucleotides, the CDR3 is TGTGCCAGCAGTTTTTGGCGTAGGTCCTACAATGAGCAGTTCTTC.

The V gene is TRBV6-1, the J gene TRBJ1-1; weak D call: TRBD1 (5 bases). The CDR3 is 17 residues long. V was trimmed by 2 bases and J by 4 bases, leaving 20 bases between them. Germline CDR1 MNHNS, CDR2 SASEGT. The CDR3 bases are TGTGCCAGCAGTGAAAGATGGGGCTGGGGGGACCCCACTGAAGCTTTCTTT. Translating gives CASSERWGWGDPTEAFF.

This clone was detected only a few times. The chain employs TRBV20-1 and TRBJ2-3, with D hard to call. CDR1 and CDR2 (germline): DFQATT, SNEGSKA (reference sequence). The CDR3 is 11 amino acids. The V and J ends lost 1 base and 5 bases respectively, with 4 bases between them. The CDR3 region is CSARVGDTQYF. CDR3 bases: TGCAGTGCTAGAGTCGGAGATACGCAGTATTTT.

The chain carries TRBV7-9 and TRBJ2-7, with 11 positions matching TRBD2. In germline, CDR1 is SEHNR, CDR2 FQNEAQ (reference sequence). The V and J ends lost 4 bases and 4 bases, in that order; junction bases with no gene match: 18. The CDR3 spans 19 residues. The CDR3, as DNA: TGTGCCAGCAGCTCCGCATTTCGAATGACTAGCGGGACAGGGTACGAGCAGTACTTC. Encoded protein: CASSSAFRMTSGTGYEQYF.

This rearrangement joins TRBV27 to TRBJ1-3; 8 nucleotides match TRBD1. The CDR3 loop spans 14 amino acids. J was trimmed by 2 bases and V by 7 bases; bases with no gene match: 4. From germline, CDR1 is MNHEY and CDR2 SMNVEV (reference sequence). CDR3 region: CASKTGGPGNTIYF. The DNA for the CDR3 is TGTGCCAGCAAAACAGGGGGACCTGGAAACACCATATATTTT.

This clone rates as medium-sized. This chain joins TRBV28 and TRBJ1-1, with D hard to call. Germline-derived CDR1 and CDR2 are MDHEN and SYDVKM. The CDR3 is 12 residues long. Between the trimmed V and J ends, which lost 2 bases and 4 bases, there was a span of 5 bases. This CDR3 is CASSLGSTEAFF. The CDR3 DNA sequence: TGTGCCAGCAGTTTAGGCAGCACTGAAGCTTTCTTT. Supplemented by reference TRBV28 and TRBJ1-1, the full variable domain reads DVKVTQSSRYLVKRTGEKVFLECVQDMDHENMFWYRQDPGLGLRLIYFSYDVKMKEKGDIPEGYSVSREKKERFSLILESASTNQTSMYLCASSLGSTEAFFGQGTRLTVV.

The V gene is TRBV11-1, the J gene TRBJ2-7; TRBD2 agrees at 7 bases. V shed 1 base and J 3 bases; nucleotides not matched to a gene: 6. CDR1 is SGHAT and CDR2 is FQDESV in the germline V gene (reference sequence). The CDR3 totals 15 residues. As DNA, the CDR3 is TGTGCCAGCAGCTTAGAGAGCGGGACGAACTACGAGCAGTACTTC. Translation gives CASSLESGTNYEQYF.

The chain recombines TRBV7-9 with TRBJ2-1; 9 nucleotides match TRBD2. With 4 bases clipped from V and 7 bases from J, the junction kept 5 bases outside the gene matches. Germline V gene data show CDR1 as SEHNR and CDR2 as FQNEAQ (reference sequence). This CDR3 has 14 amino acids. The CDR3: CASSSPLAGNEQFF. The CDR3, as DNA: TGTGCCAGCAGCTCTCCCCTAGCGGGGAATGAGCAGTTCTTC.

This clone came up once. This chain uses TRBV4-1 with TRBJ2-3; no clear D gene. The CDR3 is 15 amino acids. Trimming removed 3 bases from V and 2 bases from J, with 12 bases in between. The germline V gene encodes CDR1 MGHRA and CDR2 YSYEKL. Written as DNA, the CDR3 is TGCGCCAGCAGCCAGTGGAGAACGTTCACAGATACGCAGTATTTT. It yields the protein CASSQWRTFTDTQYF.

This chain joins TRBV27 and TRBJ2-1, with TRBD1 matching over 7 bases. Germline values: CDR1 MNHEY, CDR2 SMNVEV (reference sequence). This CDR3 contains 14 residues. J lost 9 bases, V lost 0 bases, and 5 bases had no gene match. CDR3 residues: CASSLSMTGFEQFF. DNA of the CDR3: TGTGCCAGCAGTTTATCAATGACAGGGTTTGAGCAGTTCTTC.

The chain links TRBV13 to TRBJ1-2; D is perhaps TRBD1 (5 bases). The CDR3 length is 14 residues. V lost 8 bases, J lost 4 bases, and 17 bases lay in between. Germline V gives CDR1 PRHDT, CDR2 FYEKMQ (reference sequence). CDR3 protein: CASRSSTGTYGYTF. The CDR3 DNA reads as TGTGCCAGCCGCTCATCGACGGGGACCTATGGCTACACCTTC.

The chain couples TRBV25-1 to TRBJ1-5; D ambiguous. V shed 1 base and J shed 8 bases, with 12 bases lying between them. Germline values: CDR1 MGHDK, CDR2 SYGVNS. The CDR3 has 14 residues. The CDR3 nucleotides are TGTGCCAGCAGTGAATTCTCGGTTGTAGAGCCCCAGCATTTT. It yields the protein CASSEFSVVEPQHF.

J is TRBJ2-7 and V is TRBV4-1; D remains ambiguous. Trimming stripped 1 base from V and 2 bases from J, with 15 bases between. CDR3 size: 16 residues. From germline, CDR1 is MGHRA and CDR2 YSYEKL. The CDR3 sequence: CASSQGWYSRTYEQYF. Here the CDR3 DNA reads TGCGCCAGCAGCCAAGGGTGGTATTCGAGAACCTACGAGCAGTACTTC.

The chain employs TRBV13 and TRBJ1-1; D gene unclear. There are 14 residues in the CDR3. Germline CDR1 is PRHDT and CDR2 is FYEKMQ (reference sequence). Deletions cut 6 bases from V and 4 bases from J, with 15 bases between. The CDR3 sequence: CASSPGGRGTEAFF. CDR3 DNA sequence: TGTGCCAGCAGTCCGGGAGGGCGGGGCACTGAAGCTTTCTTT.

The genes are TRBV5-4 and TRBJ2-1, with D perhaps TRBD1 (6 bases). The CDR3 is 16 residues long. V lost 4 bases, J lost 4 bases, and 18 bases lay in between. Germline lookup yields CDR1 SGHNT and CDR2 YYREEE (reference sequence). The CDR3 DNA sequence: TGTGCCAGCAGCCAAGAGCTGGGACAAGTATACAATGAGCAGTTCTTC. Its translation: CASSQELGQVYNEQFF.

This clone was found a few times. The CDR3 DNA reads as TGTGCCAGCAGAACCCGGGACAGAGAGGAGACCCAGTACTTC. Protein sequence: CASRTRDREETQYF. The chain combines TRBV11-3 with TRBJ2-5; 7 bases map to TRBD1. The J segment lost 5 bases and the V segment lost 6 bases, leaving 9 bases of the junction unmatched. This CDR3 comprises 14 residues. Germline V gives CDR1 SGHNT, CDR2 YENEEA.

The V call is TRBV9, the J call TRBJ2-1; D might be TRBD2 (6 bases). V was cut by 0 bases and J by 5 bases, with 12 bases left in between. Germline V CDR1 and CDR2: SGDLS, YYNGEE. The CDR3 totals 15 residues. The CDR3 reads CASSVGSGRHNEQFF. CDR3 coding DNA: TGTGCCAGCAGCGTAGGCAGTGGGAGGCACAATGAGCAGTTCTTC. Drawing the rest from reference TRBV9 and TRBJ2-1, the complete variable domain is DSGVTQTPKHLITATGQRVTLRCSPRSGDLSVYWYQQSLDQGLQFLIQYYNGEERAKGNILERFSAQQFPDLHSELNLSSLELGDSALYFCASSVGSGRHNEQFFGPGTRLTVL.